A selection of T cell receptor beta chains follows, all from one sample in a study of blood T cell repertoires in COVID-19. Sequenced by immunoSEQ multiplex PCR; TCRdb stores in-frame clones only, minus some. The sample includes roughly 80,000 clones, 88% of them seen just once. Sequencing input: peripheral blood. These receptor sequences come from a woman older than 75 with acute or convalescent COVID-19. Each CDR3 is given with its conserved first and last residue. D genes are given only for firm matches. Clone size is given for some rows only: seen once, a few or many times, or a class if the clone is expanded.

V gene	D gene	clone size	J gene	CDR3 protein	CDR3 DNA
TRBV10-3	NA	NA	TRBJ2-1	CAIRAYREGLNEQFF	TGTGCCATCAGGGCCTACAGGGAAGGTCTCAATGAGCAGTTCTTC
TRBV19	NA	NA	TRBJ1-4	CASSILQGEEKLFF	TGTGCCAGTAGTATCCTACAGGGAGAAGAAAAACTGTTTTTT
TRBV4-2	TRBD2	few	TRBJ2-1	CASSQTGTSGSSDNEQFF	TGTGCCAGCAGCCAAACCGGGACTAGCGGGAGTAGCGACAATGAGCAGTTCTTC
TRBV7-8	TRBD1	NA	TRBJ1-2	CASSPTGTDYGYTF	TGTGCCAGCAGCCCAACCGGGACAGACTATGGCTACACCTTC
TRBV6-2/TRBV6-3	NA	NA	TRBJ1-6	CASSLQSSYNSPLHF	TGTGCCAGCAGTCTACAGAGCTCCTATAATTCACCCCTCCACTTT
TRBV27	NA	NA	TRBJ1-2	CASRAAVRTSNTYGYTF	TGTGCCAGCAGGGCCGCAGTCCGGACATCAAACACCTATGGCTACACCTTC
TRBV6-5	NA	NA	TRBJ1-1	CASDQVSAPRVEAFF	TGTGCCAGCGATCAGGTGTCCGCTCCGCGGGTTGAAGCTTTCTTT
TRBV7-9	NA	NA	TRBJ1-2	CASSSSGGNGYTF	TGTGCCAGCAGCTCTTCCGGGGGGAATGGCTACACCTTC
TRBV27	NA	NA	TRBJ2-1	CASRRTLNEQFF	TGTGCCAGCAGGCGTACCCTCAATGAGCAGTTCTTC
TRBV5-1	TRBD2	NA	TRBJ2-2	CASSNLAGGNTGELFF	TGCGCCAGCAGTAACCTAGCGGGGGGAAACACCGGGGAGCTGTTTTTT
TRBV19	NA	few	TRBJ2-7	CASSIPGSYEQYF	TGTGCCAGTAGTATCCCCGGGTCCTACGAGCAGTACTTC
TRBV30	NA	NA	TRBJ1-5	CAWSQRAEGGQPQHF	TGTGCCTGGAGCCAGAGGGCCGAGGGAGGCCAGCCCCAGCATTTT
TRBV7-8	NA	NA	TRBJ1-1	CASSPGYSNEAFF	TGTGCCAGCAGCCCGGGGTACAGCAACGAAGCTTTCTTT
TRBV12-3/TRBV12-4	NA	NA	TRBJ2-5	CASSSSDQETQYF	NA
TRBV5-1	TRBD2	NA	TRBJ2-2	CASSQGGDYMNTGELFF	TGCGCCAGCAGCCAAGGAGGGGACTATATGAACACCGGGGAGCTGTTTTTT
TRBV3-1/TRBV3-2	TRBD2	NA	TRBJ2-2	CASSQGTSGRSGELFF	TGTGCCAGCAGCCAAGGGACTAGCGGGAGGTCCGGGGAGCTGTTTTTT
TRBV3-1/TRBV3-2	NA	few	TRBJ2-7	CASSQDRGAEQYF	TGTGCCAGCAGCCAAGATCGGGGGGCCGAGCAGTACTTC
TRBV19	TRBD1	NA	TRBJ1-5	CASTADRLDNQPQHF	TGTGCCAGTACCGCGGACAGGTTGGATAATCAGCCCCAGCATTTT
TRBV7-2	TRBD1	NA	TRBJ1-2	CASSPRTGEGYTF	TGTGCCAGCAGCCCGCGGACAGGGGAAGGCTACACCTTC
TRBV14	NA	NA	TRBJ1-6	CASSQDRQTPYNSPLHF	TGTGCCAGCAGCCAAGATAGGCAGACTCCCTATAATTCACCCCTCCACTTT
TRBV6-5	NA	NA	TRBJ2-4	CASSSGVLAKNIQYF	TGTGCCAGCAGTTCAGGGGTTCTAGCCAAAAACATTCAGTACTTC
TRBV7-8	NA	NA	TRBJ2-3	CASSPREGTDTQYF	TGTGCCAGCAGCCCCCGTGAGGGCACAGATACGCAGTATTTT
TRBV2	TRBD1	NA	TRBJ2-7	CASSAQGREQYF	TGTGCCAGCAGTGCACAGGGGCGCGAGCAGTACTTC
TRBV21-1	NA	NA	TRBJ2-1	CATGSYNEQFF	TGTGCCACGGGGAGCTACAATGAGCAGTTCTTC
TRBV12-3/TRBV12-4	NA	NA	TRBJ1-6	CASSSIRGPLHF	TGTGCCAGCAGTTCCATCAGGGGTCCCCTCCACTTT
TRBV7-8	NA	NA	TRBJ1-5	CASSRGPRGGLGQPQHF	TGTGCCAGCAGCCGGGGCCCCAGGGGCGGATTGGGTCAGCCCCAGCATTTT